The 10 T cell receptor delta chains listed next were all sequenced from one sample in a study of gamma-delta T cells after stem cell transplantation. TCRdb reprocessed the RT-PCR reads through CATT. The table lists around 16,000 delta-chain clones, about 8.5% of them singletons, with about 60% in the top ten. Material: gamma-delta T cells. Receptors were obtained from a human donor. It is not recorded whose cells these are; they may come from a transplant donor.

This clone was observed a handful of times. This likely reflects a read error, since a far larger clone is one base away. The same CDR3 arises from other DNA sequences in this sample as well. The rearrangement joins TRDV2 to TRDJ1; 7 bases agree with TRDD3. Germline V CDR1 and CDR2: GEAIGNYY, EKD. The CDR3 runs to 20 residues. V trimming: 1 base; J trimming: 0 bases; junction bases outside the gene matches: 19. The CDR3 sequence: CACDTLPSRAGGSYTDKLIF. CDR3 nucleotides: TGTGCCTGTGACACTCTACCTTCTAGAGCTGGGGGCTCGTACACCGATAAACTCATCTTT.

This clone has more than one count but fewer than ten. A much larger clone lies a single base off, so this may be a read error. Other DNA sequences in the same sample also yield this CDR3. In nucleotides, the CDR3 is TGTGCCTGTGACACCGTTGAGTACCACCTGCGTACTGGGGTACTCACCGCTAAACTCATCTTT. It encodes CACDTVEYHLRTGVLTAKLIF. This chain joins TRDV2 and TRDJ1; the match to TRDD3 covers 7 bases. Looked up from germline, CDR1 is GEAIGNYY and CDR2 is EKD. The CDR3 consists of 21 residues.

The table lists this clone with a few counts. This likely came from a read error, as a far larger clone is one base away. Other DNA sequences of this sample code for an identical CDR3. J is TRDJ1 and V is TRDV2; a possible D gene is TRDD2 (6 bases). The CDR3 totals 18 residues. The V gene's germline CDR1 is GEAIGNYY and CDR2 EKD. V lost 4 bases and J 4 bases, leaving 27 bases between the germline ends. The CDR3 spells CACDPVSLPRGLDDKLIF. The CDR3 coding sequence is TGTGCCTGTGATCCGGTTAGCCTTCCCCGAGGGCTAGACGATAAACTCATCTTT.

This clone was counted between two and nine times. This chain uses TRDV2 with TRDJ1, with D possibly matching TRDD3 (6 bases). V was pared by 0 bases and J by 2 bases, with 15 bases between. From germline, CDR1 is GEAIGNYY and CDR2 EKD. The CDR3 contains 16 residues. This CDR3 is CACDTEGGRPTDKLIF. The CDR3 nucleotides are TGTGCCTGTGACACCGAGGGGGGGAGACCGACCGATAAACTCATCTTT.

In the case of this clone: A read error may account for a junction end that differs from germline. This chain uses TRDV2 with TRDJ3; 7 nucleotides agree with TRDD3. Germline-derived CDR1 and CDR2 are GEAIGNYY and EKD. The CDR3 covers 21 residues. This CDR3 is CACDKTEGTGVNSCDTRQMFF. Here the CDR3 DNA reads TGTGCCTGTGACAAAACGGAGGGGACTGGGGTTAACTCCTGTGACACCCGACAGATGTTTTTC.

This clone has ten or more counts. Translating this DNA gives a protein that differs at residue 4 from the TCRdb one, which belongs to a much larger clone; a read error is likely, and the protein shown is this translation. V is TRDV2 and J is TRDJ1; possible D gene TRDD3, 6 bases. CDR3 length equals 15 residues. V was shortened by 4 bases and J by 4 bases, with 18 bases between the two germline ends. Germline assignment: CDR1 GEAIGNYY and CDR2 EKD. The CDR3 reads CACETLGTWSDKLIF. For the CDR3, the DNA is TGTGCCTGTGAGACCCTGGGGACGTGGAGCGATAAACTCATCTTT.

There are many counts of this clone. The mismatch at residue 8 between this DNA's translation and the TCRdb protein of a much larger clone likely reflects a read error; the protein shown is translated from the DNA. The J gene is TRDJ1, the V gene TRDV2; 8 bases agree with TRDD3. V trimming: 2 bases; J trimming: 0 bases; junction bases outside the gene matches: 10. In germline, CDR1 is GEAIGNYY, CDR2 EKD. This CDR3 comprises 17 residues. The DNA of the CDR3 is TGTGCCTGTGACAAGCTGGGGGAGGGAGTCTACACCGATAAACTCATCTTT. Protein: CACDKLGEGVYTDKLIF.

To note about this clone: This DNA's translation differs at residue 7 from TCRdb's protein, which comes from a much larger clone; a read error is likely, and the protein shown is translated from the DNA. The rearrangement joins TRDV2 to TRDJ1, with a tentative D call TRDD3 (5 bases). Trimming took off 3 bases at V and 0 bases at J, with 19 bases between the two ends. CDR3 length equals 17 residues. Germline assignment: CDR1 GEAIGNYY and CDR2 EKD. The CDR3 nucleotides are TGTGCCTGTGACGCAGTACCGGGGGCTCCGTACACCGATAAACTCATCTTT. Its translation is CACDAVPGAPYTDKLIF.

In its sample, this clone was seen a few times. The protein TCRdb lists belongs to a much larger clone and differs from this DNA's translation at residue 6, which points to a read error; the protein shown is made from the DNA. The V and J genes are TRDV2 and TRDJ1; 7 bases map to TRDD3. V trimming: 0 bases; J trimming: 4 bases; junction bases outside the gene matches: 10. Germline V gene sequence: CDR1 GEAIGNYY, CDR2 EKD. The CDR3 totals 16 residues. CDR3 residues: CACDTLGDSMGDKLIF. The CDR3 nucleotides are TGTGCCTGTGACACCTTAGGGGATAGTATGGGCGATAAACTCATCTTT.

This clone was detected many times. A read error likely explains why the TCRdb protein, taken from a much larger clone, differs from this DNA's translation at residue 14; the protein shown is translated from the DNA. The chain combines TRDV2 with TRDJ1; possible D gene TRDD3, 6 bases. The CDR3 has 18 residues. Looked up from germline, CDR1 is GEAIGNYY and CDR2 is EKD. The CDR3 DNA reads TGTGCCTGTGACACCGTTGGGGGTCCCCCCTATGGGACCGGTAAACTCATCTTT. Translated, it gives CACDTVGGPPYGTGKLIF.